This T cell receptor (beta chain) was found in a study of T cell responses to AZD1222 COVID-19 vaccine. The study's findings and limits: Donors, mostly white British, included more females; clonal diversity was possibly underestimated. Scientists sampled the repertoires only once the peak T cell response had passed.

Doses given second, at about 4 or about 12 weeks, were pooled. In germline, CDR1 is MNHEY, CDR2 SVGAGI. V was pared by 1 base and J by 0 bases, with 10 bases between. The CDR3 spans 16 residues. The assay was immunoSEQ multiplex PCR, and TCRdb's table has in-frame clones only and misses some. In the table there are tens of thousands of clones, approximately 88% of which are singletons. As to this clone: Its antigen remains unknown.

V is TRBV6-5 and J is TRBJ2-1; D is possibly TRBD2 (6 bases). The clonotype originates from an adult who received the AZD1222 COVID-19 vaccine. The sequencing here drew on peripheral blood, taken 28 days after the second AZD1222 dose. Here the CDR3 DNA reads TGTGCCAGCAGTTACTGGCGGGACGGCTCCTACAATGAGCAGTTCTTC. This codes for CASSYWRDGSYNEQFF.